One sample yielded the 30 T cell receptor beta chains listed below, sequenced in a study of shared clonotypes between healthy human individuals. Profiling relied on immunoSEQ multiplex PCR, and the TCRdb table lists in-frame clones only, not all of them. The sample lists approximately 2,300,000 clones, roughly 90% seen once, with about 0.41% in the top ten. Sequenced sample: naive CD4+ T cells from PBMCs. The subset: CD45RA+ positively selected. The receptors stem from a man younger than 35 in good health. Some clones in this sample may be carry-over from other donors' samples.

This clone was found a few times. The sample holds other DNA sequences that translate to the same CDR3. The rearrangement joins TRBV7-9 to TRBJ1-3, with 7 nucleotides matching TRBD1. The CDR3 covers 14 residues. The trim removed 4 bases at V and 2 bases at J, leaving 2 bases unmatched. Germline V gene lookup returns CDR1 SEHNR and CDR2 FQNEAQ (reference sequence). In DNA form, the CDR3 reads TGTGCCAGCAGCTCTGACAGGGCTGGAAACACCATATATTTT. This codes for CASSSDRAGNTIYF.

V and J are TRBV28 and TRBJ2-7, with 15 bases identical to TRBD2. V lost 5 bases and J lost 5; bases outside the gene matches: 16. CDR1 is MDHEN and CDR2 is SYDVKM in the germline V gene. This CDR3 has 19 amino acids. The CDR3 DNA follows: TGTGCCAGCAGTCCCTTAGGACTAGCGGGAGGGCCAGGGATCGACGAGCAGTACTTC. The encoded protein is CASSPLGLAGGPGIDEQYF.

The chain uses TRBV15 and TRBJ1-3; D gene uncertain. CDR1 is LNHNV, CDR2 YYDKDF, per germline (reference sequence). V lost 8 bases and J lost 4, with 12 bases in between. The CDR3 runs 13 residues. Here the CDR3 DNA reads TGTGCCACCTCTAGGGAGGGCGGAAACACCATATATTTT. Encoded protein: CATSREGGNTIYF.

V is TRBV11-2 and J is TRBJ2-7; maybe TRBD2 (5 bases). Per the germline V gene, CDR1 is SGHAT and CDR2 is FQNNGV. Trimming removed 5 bases from V and 7 bases from J, with 21 bases in between. This CDR3 is 15 amino acids long. CDR3 region: CASSPPGRRPLEQYF. The CDR3 DNA follows: TGTGCCAGCAGCCCCCCCGGGCGGAGGCCCCTAGAGCAGTACTTC.

This clone was found once. The chain has TRBV11-2 and TRBJ2-3; TRBD2 matches 7 bases. Germline V gene data show CDR1 as SGHAT and CDR2 as FQNNGV. The CDR3 is 16 residues long. V gave up 3 bases and J gave up 4 bases; unmatched junction bases: 10. The chain's CDR3 is CASSLGSGWPPDTQYF. The CDR3 DNA reads as TGTGCCAGCAGCTTGGGTAGCGGGTGGCCCCCAGATACGCAGTATTTT.

In DNA, the CDR3 is TGTGCCAGCAGCTGGGACGGCTCCTACGAGCAGTACTTC. This codes for CASSWDGSYEQYF. V usage is TRBV11-2 and J usage is TRBJ2-7; tentatively, D is TRBD1 or TRBD2 (5 bases each). Trimming shortened V by 4 bases and J by 0 bases, and 7 bases separated the two germline ends. CDR1 is SGHAT and CDR2 is FQNNGV in the germline V gene. The CDR3 is 13 residues long. Supplemented by reference TRBV11-2 and TRBJ2-7, the full variable domain reads EAGVAQSPRYKIIEKRQSVAFWCNPISGHATLYWYQQILGQGPKLLIQFQNNGVVDDSQLPKDRFSAERLKGVDSTLKIQPAKLEDSAVYLCASSWDGSYEQYFGPGTRLTVT.

The chain has TRBV6-5 and TRBJ1-2; 9 bases align to TRBD1. The J segment lost 14 bases and the V segment lost 0 bases, leaving 13 bases of the junction unmatched. This CDR3 is built from 15 residues. Germline values: CDR1 MNHEY, CDR2 SVGAGI. CDR3 nucleotides: TGTGCCAGCAGTTACTCCGAGCTCGGGACAGGGCGTACAACCTTC. This codes for CASSYSELGTGRTTF.

This clone was counted once. The chain carries TRBV19 and TRBJ1-2; D is undetermined. Per the germline V gene, CDR1 is LNHDA and CDR2 is SQIVND (reference sequence). The ends were cut back, 7 bases at V and 4 bases at J, with 7 bases in the middle. The CDR3 totals 11 residues. The chain's CDR3 is CASKTGYGYTF. CDR3 bases: TGTGCCAGTAAAACGGGCTATGGCTACACCTTC.

J is TRBJ1-3 and V is TRBV9; D is unclear. The CDR3 sequence is 18 residues long. V was cut by 4 bases and J by 1 base, with 21 bases left in between. Germline CDR1 SGDLS, CDR2 YYNGEE. CDR3 sequence: CASSSPPHGGVSGNTIYF. CDR3 DNA sequence: TGTGCCAGCAGCTCCCCGCCCCATGGCGGGGTATCTGGAAACACCATATATTTT.

The J gene is TRBJ2-7, the V gene TRBV27; D is unclear. Germline lookup yields CDR1 MNHEY and CDR2 SMNVEV (reference sequence). The CDR3 length is 14 residues. V was cut by 3 bases and J by 4 bases, with 13 bases left in between. Written as DNA, the CDR3 is TGTGCCAGCAGTTTCGGCTCTTTTACGTACGAGCAGTACTTC. As protein: CASSFGSFTYEQYF.

The J gene is TRBJ1-5, the V gene TRBV6-1, with D possibly matching TRBD1 (5 bases). This CDR3 comprises 17 residues. Germline V CDR1 and CDR2: MNHNS, SASEGT. Trimming left V 1 base short and J 0 bases short, with 13 bases between. CDR3 DNA: TGTGCCAGCAGTGAAGGCGGCGGGACGTATAGCAATCAGCCCCAGCATTTT. Residues: CASSEGGGTYSNQPQHF.

The genes are TRBV5-1 and TRBJ2-7, with 7 bases fitting TRBD1. The V gene's germline CDR1 is SGHRS and CDR2 YFSETQ. Trimming removed 5 bases from V and 1 base from J; junction bases left unmatched: 9. The CDR3 totals 15 residues. The CDR3 protein is CASRGWDRLSYEQYF. CDR3 coding DNA: TGCGCCAGCAGGGGTTGGGACAGACTATCCTACGAGCAGTACTTC.

The chain couples TRBV7-8 to TRBJ1-4, with D uncertain. This CDR3 has 14 residues. Germline CDR1 is SGHVS and CDR2 is FQNEAQ. Trimming shortened V by 0 bases and J by 3 bases, and 5 bases separated the two germline ends. The CDR3 sequence: CASSLAGANEKLFF. The CDR3 DNA sequence: TGTGCCAGCAGCTTAGCTGGGGCTAATGAAAAACTGTTTTTT. Looking up the rest from reference TRBV7-8 and TRBJ1-4 gives the full variable domain: GAGVSQSPRYKVAKRGQDVALRCDPISGHVSLFWYQQALGQGPEFLTYFQNEAQLDKSGLPSDRFFAERPEGSVSTLKIQRTQQEDSAVYLCASSLAGANEKLFFGSGTQLSVL.

V usage is TRBV2 and J usage is TRBJ2-2; tentatively, D is TRBD1 (6 bases). This CDR3 has 15 amino acids. V gave up 6 bases and J gave up 6 bases, with 17 bases separating them. Germline V gene lookup returns CDR1 SNHLY and CDR2 FYNNEI. CDR3 sequence (DNA): TGTGCCAGCAGGGTGGACAGTTCGGTTCCCGGGGAGCTGTTTTTT. Its protein is CASRVDSSVPGELFF.

This clone occurred once. The V and J genes are TRBV2 and TRBJ2-2; unclear D gene. The CDR3 covers 13 residues. Germline values: CDR1 SNHLY, CDR2 FYNNEI. Trimming removed 6 bases from V and 5 bases from J, with 10 bases in between. CDR3 DNA: TGTGCCAGCAGACCACAGAAGACCGGGGAGCTGTTTTTT. It encodes CASRPQKTGELFF.

The chain carries TRBV4-2 and TRBJ1-2; perhaps TRBD1 as D (6 bases). V dropped 4 bases and J dropped 3 bases, with 33 bases sitting between them. CDR3 size: 21 residues. CDR1 and CDR2 (germline): LGHNA, YNFKEQ. As DNA, the CDR3 is TGTGCCAGCAGCCTGCCAATTGGGCGGGGGCGCGGGCCAGGAGGTGACTATGGCTACACCTTC. This codes for CASSLPIGRGRGPGGDYGYTF.

This rearrangement joins TRBV2 to TRBJ2-3, with a possible D match to TRBD2 (7 bases). The CDR3 is made up of 15 amino acids. Trimming cost V 6 bases and J 2 bases, with 15 bases left between them. The germline V gene encodes CDR1 SNHLY and CDR2 FYNNEI. Here the CDR3 DNA reads TGTGCCAGCAGCTCTGAGGGGGGGGACACAGATACGCAGTATTTT. This encodes CASSSEGGDTDTQYF.

This clone appeared once. The CDR3 loop is CASSYTYRGPEQYF. The CDR3 nucleotides read TGTGCCAGCAGTTATACCTACAGGGGGCCCGAGCAGTACTTC. This chain links TRBV7-2 with TRBJ2-7; 9 bases match TRBD1. J lost 6 bases, V lost 6 bases, and 9 bases had no gene match. This CDR3 has 14 amino acids. Germline CDR1 and CDR2: SGHTA and FQGNSA. Drawing the rest from reference TRBV7-2 and TRBJ2-7, the complete variable domain is GAGVSQSPSNKVTEKGKDVELRCDPISGHTALYWYRQSLGQGLEFLIYFQGNSAPDKSGLPSDRFSAERTGGSVSTLTIQRTQQEDSAVYLCASSYTYRGPEQYFGPGTRLTVT.

This sequence joins TRBV5-6 and TRBJ2-1, with 9 bases fitting TRBD1. Germline lookup yields CDR1 SGHDT and CDR2 YYEEEE. V shed 2 bases, J shed 13 bases, and the junction held 4 bases outside the gene matches. This CDR3 has 12 residues. DNA for the CDR3: TGTGCCAGCAGCTTAACGGACAGGGGTCAGTTCTTC. Protein product: CASSLTDRGQFF.

The chain recombines TRBV27 with TRBJ2-1; a weak D match, TRBD2 (6 bases). This CDR3 is built from 16 residues. The germline V gene has CDR1 MNHEY and CDR2 SMNVEV (reference sequence). Trimming removed 1 base at V and 1 base at J, with 11 bases between. CDR3 residues: CASSLWAAGSYNEQFF. As DNA, the CDR3 is TGTGCCAGCAGTTTATGGGCGGCGGGGTCCTACAATGAGCAGTTCTTC.

The gene calls are TRBV15 and TRBJ1-4; D not resolved. The V gene lost 3 bases and the J gene lost 6 bases, with 20 bases spanning the gap. The CDR3 runs 17 residues. Per germline, CDR1 LNHNV and CDR2 YYDKDF (reference sequence). The CDR3 spells CATSSLGSIVRDEKLFF. The CDR3 DNA reads as TGTGCCACCAGCAGTTTGGGAAGTATAGTTCGGGATGAAAAACTGTTTTTT.

The chain employs TRBV9 and TRBJ1-2; TRBD1 is a possible D gene (5 bases). Germline CDR1 SGDLS, CDR2 YYNGEE. V gave up 2 bases and J gave up 4 bases, with 15 bases separating them. The CDR3 spans 15 residues. The CDR3 spells CASSVEGPPIYGYTF. The DNA of the CDR3 is TGTGCCAGCAGCGTGGAGGGACCGCCGATCTATGGCTACACCTTC.

The CDR3, as DNA: TGCGCCAGCCCCCGAGGGGATAGCAATCAGCCCCAGCATTTT. Translated, it gives CASPRGDSNQPQHF. The chain carries TRBV23-1 and TRBJ1-5; weak D call: TRBD1 (5 bases). TRBV23-1 is flagged as an ORF with uncertain function. The CDR3 is 14 residues long. V was trimmed by 8 bases and J by 0 bases, leaving 11 bases between them.

V gene TRBV2 combines with J gene TRBJ1-2; maybe TRBD1 (6 bases). CDR3 length: 13 residues. The germline V and J ends were trimmed by 0 bases and 8 bases, with 10 bases remaining between them. The germline gives CDR1 SNHLY, CDR2 FYNNEI. Written as DNA, the CDR3 is TGTGCCAGCAGTGAAGCTGAGGGGGGCGGCTACACCTTC. Translating it yields CASSEAEGGGYTF. Full variable domain (missing parts from reference TRBV2 and TRBJ1-2): EPEVTQTPSHQVTQMGQEVILRCVPISNHLYFYWYRQILGQKVEFLVSFYNNEISEKSEIFDDQFSVERPDGSNFTLKIRSTKLEDSAMYFCASSEAEGGGYTFGSGTRLTVV.

The genes are TRBV2 and TRBJ2-6; tentatively, D is TRBD1 (5 bases). Per germline, CDR1 SNHLY and CDR2 FYNNEI. Trimming removed 9 bases from V and 0 bases from J, with 21 bases in between. This CDR3 spans 18 amino acids. For the CDR3, the DNA is TGTGCCAGGGAAACCGACAGTTGGTCCCTCTCTGGGGCCAACGTCCTGACTTTC. Protein product: CARETDSWSLSGANVLTF.

This clone was seen a single time. The rearrangement links TRBV11-3 to TRBJ2-3; TRBD2 matches 10 bases. V shed 5 bases, J shed 3 bases, and the junction held 8 bases outside the gene matches. The CDR3 extends over 16 amino acids. The germline V gene has CDR1 SGHNT and CDR2 YENEEA. Here the CDR3 DNA reads TGTGCCAGCAGCGAAGGTTCTAGCGGGAGTACAGATACGCAGTATTTT. Translation: CASSEGSSGSTDTQYF.

V usage is TRBV7-2 and J usage is TRBJ2-7; D is ambiguous. The CDR3 consists of 15 residues. The germline V gene encodes CDR1 SGHTA and CDR2 FQGNSA. V lost 6 bases and J 1 base, leaving 16 bases between the germline ends. DNA of the CDR3: TGTGCCAGCAGACCCCTCTGGCAGCCTTCCTACGAGCAGTACTTC. Its protein is CASRPLWQPSYEQYF.

This rearrangement joins TRBV5-8 to TRBJ1-5; TRBD1 matches 8 bases. The CDR3 runs to 17 residues. CDR1 and CDR2 from the germline V gene are SGHTS and YDEGEE. The J segment lost 3 bases and the V segment lost 4 bases, leaving 12 bases of the junction unmatched. The CDR3 nucleotides read TGTGCCAGCAGCCGGATCAGGGGGCCGATTGACAATCAGCCCCAGCATTTT. Its protein product is CASSRIRGPIDNQPQHF.

The genes are TRBV5-1 and TRBJ2-3, with D unresolved. Germline lookup yields CDR1 SGHRS and CDR2 YFSETQ. V lost 1 base and J lost 6, with 9 bases in between. The CDR3 is made up of 13 amino acids. CDR3 residues: CASSLKLGDTQYF. The CDR3 region has the DNA TGCGCCAGCAGCTTGAAGTTGGGGGATACGCAGTATTTT.

This clone was observed a handful of times. This chain links TRBV6-6 with TRBJ1-1, with D unresolved. V dropped 6 bases and J dropped 9 bases, with 8 bases sitting between them. Germline V lookup: CDR1 MNHNY, CDR2 SVGAGI (reference sequence). The CDR3 has 10 residues. The chain's CDR3 is CASSQLKAFF. Here the CDR3 DNA reads TGTGCCAGCAGCCAACTTAAAGCTTTCTTT.